These 3 T cell receptor beta chains share one sample of origin, sequenced in a study of CD8 T cells in ankylosing spondylitis. TCRdb called the 5' RACE reads again in MiXCR, with one record for every CDR3 protein. The sample includes 45,000 to 60,000 distinct CDR3 sequences, about 7% seen only once; the top ten take about 8.9%. The specimen sequenced was blood, either unsorted or a sorted T cell fraction (not recorded which). These receptors all come from a female donor with ankylosing spondylitis or in good health (not recorded which).

This clonotype turned up a few times. This rearrangement joins TRBV28 to TRBJ1-4, with a possible D match to TRBD1 (6 bases). The CDR3 contains 14 residues. Germline loops: CDR1 MDHEN, CDR2 SYDVKM. The ends were cut back, 2 bases at V and 7 bases at J, with 11 bases in the middle. The DNA for the CDR3 is TGTGCCAGCAGTTTACAGGGGCGAGGTGAAAAACTGTTTTTT. Amino acid sequence: CASSLQGRGEKLFF. Filled out from reference TRBV28 and TRBJ1-4, the complete variable domain reads DVKVTQSSRYLVKRTGEKVFLECVQDMDHENMFWYRQDPGLGLRLIYFSYDVKMKEKGDIPEGYSVSREKKERFSLILESASTNQTSMYLCASSLQGRGEKLFFGSGTQLSVL.

The table lists this clonotype with many counts. This chain uses TRBV12-3 or TRBV12-4 with TRBJ1-3; D is possibly TRBD1 (5 bases). V was trimmed by 7 bases and J by 0 bases, leaving 10 bases between them. The length of the CDR3 is 14 residues. CDR3 DNA sequence: TGTGCCAGCAAGTTCGGGGGCTCTGGAAACACCATATATTTT. Its translation is CASKFGGSGNTIYF.

This clonotype was recorded many times. The rearrangement joins TRBV20-1 to TRBJ1-2; D remains ambiguous. Germline loops: CDR1 DFQATT, CDR2 SNEGSKA (reference sequence). V dropped 3 bases and J dropped 4 bases, with 18 bases sitting between them. The CDR3 totals 15 residues. This CDR3 is CSASPPLLAFYGYTF. The CDR3 bases are TGCAGTGCTAGCCCTCCCCTCCTCGCCTTCTATGGCTACACCTTC.